The source of this T cell receptor beta chain is a study of identical twins (dated by TCRdb to 2016 to 2017). Background for the entire study: To test whether fetal clonotypes persist, this study deep-sequenced TCR alpha and beta repertoires from monozygotic twins, from unrelated adults of various ages, and from cord blood. To rule out contamination, the twin experiments were replicated at different times with different library preparation protocols.

The receptor library was made with 5' RACE. The sequencer listed for this sample is Illumina HiSeq 2000. A universal primer binding site was added through template switching, and the final cDNA carried a unique molecular identifier so that TCR cDNA molecules could be counted accurately. Specific primers in the conserved constant-segment region were used to synthesize first-strand cDNA for the TCR alpha and beta chains. Each cDNA library was double barcoded, with a SMART-Mk sample barcode plus Illumina barcodes, to control for contamination. Two successive PCR steps introduced TruSeq adapter sequences along with Illumina sample barcodes. The TCR alpha and beta cDNA libraries were sequenced on the Illumina HiSeq platform using custom primers. The source study handled its data this way. Unique molecular identifiers were extracted from raw reads with MiGEC, and CDR3 positions were determined with MiXCR. Recombination models were inferred per individual with the repgenHMM and IGoR tools using an EM algorithm. Shared clonotype analysis was performed with the tcR package in R, normalizing sharing by the product of cloneset sizes. To study raw recombination without the effects of thymic and clonal selection, out-of-frame nonproductive sequences were analyzed. TCRdb handled the public reads itself, with Q25 trimming in fastp and clone calling in MiXCR, and kept productive beta chains. CDR3 protein duplicates are merged, each entry listing the most common genes and DNA. The V and J calls shown here were made by TCRdb, not taken from the authors' results. Recorded for this sample are about 390,000 distinct CDR3 sequences; 9% to 10% of them occurred a single time. The ten largest clonotypes hold about 9.1% of the sample.

The CDR3 numbers 20 residues from cysteine through phenylalanine. Only the CDR3 DNA is retained, 60 bases long and in frame from the first base. CDR1 and CDR2 were assigned from the germline V gene as KGHSH and LQKENI. V ends up 5 bases short and J 1 base short, with an unmatched junction base count of 14. All donors were healthy Caucasians. Three unrelated non-twin adults were additionally sequenced: a male aged 18 to 29, a male aged 50 to 60 and a female aged 50 to 60. Miltenyi CD45RO+ enrichment and human naive T-cell isolation kits were used to isolate memory (CD45RO+) and naive T cells from PBMC. Study-wide findings and limitations: In monozygotic twins, recombination models systematically underestimated out-of-frame TCR alpha sharing, but the models matched the sharing seen between unrelated individuals. A weaker excess of twin sharing was found in beta out-of-frame sequences because the signal-to-noise ratio was lowered by fewer shared sequences. Invariant T cells such as MAIT and iNKT could partly confound zero-insertion analyses, although diverse VJ usage argued against such confounding for most clonotypes. Compared with coincidental sharing between unrelated individuals, an excess of low generation-probability sequences was observed among out-of-frame TCR alpha sequences shared between twins. Fewer insertions were carried by abundant cord blood beta clonotypes; a weaker similar trend was observed in young adult naive repertoires, while no such trend was observed in memory repertoires. Because the same donors could not be followed over many years, the conclusions relied on cross-sectional statistical analysis.

This clonotype was seen more than once but under ten times. It lacks a known antigen. Base qualities were left out, and no much larger clone turns up one base away. This chain joins TRBV18 to TRBJ2-4; TRBD2 aligns with 13 central bases. This receptor was obtained from a woman aged 50 to 65 in good health. Sequencing was carried out using naive T cells sorted from blood. The meaning of the sample's cell subset or site label: cells isolated with a human naive T-cell isolation kit. The CDR3 loop reads CASSTDRLAGGFVAKNIQYF. The DNA sequence is given as TGTGCCAGCTCAACTGATCGACTAGCGGGAGGTTTCGTTGCCAAAAACATTCAGTACTTC.